Listed here is a single T cell receptor (beta chain). Antigen: not known. These data come from a study of PD-L1 blockade in urothelial cancer. General study findings and limits: More expansion of tumor-associated blood clones, seen at 3 weeks, marked durable-benefit patients.

The assay was immunoSEQ multiplex PCR, and TCRdb's table has in-frame clones only and misses some. Seen here are fewer than 75,000 clones, under 90% observed once, and the top ten hold roughly 4.8%. The source is a man in his 70s with urothelial cancer. This specimen was PBMCs, taken around atezolizumab (anti-PD-L1) treatment.

As DNA, the CDR3 is TGTGCCAGCAACTCCCTCGGTGGCGGGGAGCTGTTTTTT. Its protein product is CASNSLGGGELFF. The chain joins TRBV9 to TRBJ2-2; D not certain. V was clipped by 6 bases and J by 7 bases, with 13 bases between them. Per germline, CDR1 SGDLS and CDR2 YYNGEE. This CDR3 is built from 13 residues.